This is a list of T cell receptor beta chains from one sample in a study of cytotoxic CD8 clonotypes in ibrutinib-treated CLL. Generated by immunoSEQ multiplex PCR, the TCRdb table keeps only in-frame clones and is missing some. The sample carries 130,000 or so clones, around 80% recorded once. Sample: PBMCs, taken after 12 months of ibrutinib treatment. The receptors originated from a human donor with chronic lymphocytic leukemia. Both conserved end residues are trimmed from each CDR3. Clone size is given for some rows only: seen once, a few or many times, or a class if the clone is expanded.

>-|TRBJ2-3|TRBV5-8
ASSLSASGRMSDTQY
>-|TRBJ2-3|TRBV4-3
ASSHGAIRDTQY
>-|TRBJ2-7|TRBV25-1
ASSRRVRDEQY
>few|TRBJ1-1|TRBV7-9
ASSLGQVHTEAF
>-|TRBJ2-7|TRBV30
AWSLGTSATYEQY
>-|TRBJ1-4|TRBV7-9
ASSLSESSSSNEKLF
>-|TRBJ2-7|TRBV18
ASSPGDEQY
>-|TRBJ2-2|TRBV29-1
SAHVGQNTGELF
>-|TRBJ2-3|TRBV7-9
ASSLFTGRTDTQY
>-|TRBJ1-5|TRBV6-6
ASSYSGTGLQPQH
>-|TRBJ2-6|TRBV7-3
ASSSRGVTGANVLT
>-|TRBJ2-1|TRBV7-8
ASSLEGGAYNEQF
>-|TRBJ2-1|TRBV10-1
ASSESGLAGVGSYNEQF
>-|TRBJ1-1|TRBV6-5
ASRQPGGTEAF
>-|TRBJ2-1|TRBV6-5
ASSFMPGQGRNEQF
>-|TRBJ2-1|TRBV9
ASSASGVSYNEQF
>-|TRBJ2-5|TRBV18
ASSPFREGYETQY
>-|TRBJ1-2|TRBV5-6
ASSLGRGYGYT
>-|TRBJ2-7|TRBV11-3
ASSLARDYEQY
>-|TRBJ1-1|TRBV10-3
AISEMQTGTRKI
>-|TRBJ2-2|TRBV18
ASSTYTGELF
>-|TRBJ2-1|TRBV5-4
ASSHRDRSNEQF
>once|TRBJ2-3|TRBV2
ASIETGFRITDTQY
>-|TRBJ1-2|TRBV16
ASSYQPGQGNYGYT
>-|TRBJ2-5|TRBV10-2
ASSQGLAGSETQY
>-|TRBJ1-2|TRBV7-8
ASSRQGGFGGYT
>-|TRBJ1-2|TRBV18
ASSPATGVYGYT
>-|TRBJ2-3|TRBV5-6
ASSFRFAGRADTQY
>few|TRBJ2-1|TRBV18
ASSQAGEGQF
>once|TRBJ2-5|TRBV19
ASSIGIQETQY
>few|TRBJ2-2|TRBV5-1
ASSLGQGSAGELF
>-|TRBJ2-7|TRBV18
ASSPQGTYEQY
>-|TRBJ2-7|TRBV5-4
AYLAGTKYEQY
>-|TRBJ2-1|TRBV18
ASSPAVMGGNEQF
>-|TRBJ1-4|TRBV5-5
ASSSDDNEKLF
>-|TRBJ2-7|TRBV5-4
ASSPTGFIYEQY
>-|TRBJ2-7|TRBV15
ATSPGTGWYEQY
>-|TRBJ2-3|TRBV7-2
ASSPVASSTDTQY
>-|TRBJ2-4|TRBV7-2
ASRQTGQGWNIQY
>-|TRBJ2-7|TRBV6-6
ASSYSDSFEYEQY
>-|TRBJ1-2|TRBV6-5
ASSYEPKGFGYGYT
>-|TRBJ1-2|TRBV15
ATSGLNRVNYGYT
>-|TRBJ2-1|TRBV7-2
ASKVTRENYNEQF
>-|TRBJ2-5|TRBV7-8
ASSFDSAETQY
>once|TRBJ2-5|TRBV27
ASSPRFGGPETQY
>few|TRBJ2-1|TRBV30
AWSRDSNSYNEQF
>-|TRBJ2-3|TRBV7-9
ASSPRRTDTQY
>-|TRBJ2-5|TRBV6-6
ASSSTRGAGETQY
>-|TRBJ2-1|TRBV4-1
ASSRRTSGSYNEQF